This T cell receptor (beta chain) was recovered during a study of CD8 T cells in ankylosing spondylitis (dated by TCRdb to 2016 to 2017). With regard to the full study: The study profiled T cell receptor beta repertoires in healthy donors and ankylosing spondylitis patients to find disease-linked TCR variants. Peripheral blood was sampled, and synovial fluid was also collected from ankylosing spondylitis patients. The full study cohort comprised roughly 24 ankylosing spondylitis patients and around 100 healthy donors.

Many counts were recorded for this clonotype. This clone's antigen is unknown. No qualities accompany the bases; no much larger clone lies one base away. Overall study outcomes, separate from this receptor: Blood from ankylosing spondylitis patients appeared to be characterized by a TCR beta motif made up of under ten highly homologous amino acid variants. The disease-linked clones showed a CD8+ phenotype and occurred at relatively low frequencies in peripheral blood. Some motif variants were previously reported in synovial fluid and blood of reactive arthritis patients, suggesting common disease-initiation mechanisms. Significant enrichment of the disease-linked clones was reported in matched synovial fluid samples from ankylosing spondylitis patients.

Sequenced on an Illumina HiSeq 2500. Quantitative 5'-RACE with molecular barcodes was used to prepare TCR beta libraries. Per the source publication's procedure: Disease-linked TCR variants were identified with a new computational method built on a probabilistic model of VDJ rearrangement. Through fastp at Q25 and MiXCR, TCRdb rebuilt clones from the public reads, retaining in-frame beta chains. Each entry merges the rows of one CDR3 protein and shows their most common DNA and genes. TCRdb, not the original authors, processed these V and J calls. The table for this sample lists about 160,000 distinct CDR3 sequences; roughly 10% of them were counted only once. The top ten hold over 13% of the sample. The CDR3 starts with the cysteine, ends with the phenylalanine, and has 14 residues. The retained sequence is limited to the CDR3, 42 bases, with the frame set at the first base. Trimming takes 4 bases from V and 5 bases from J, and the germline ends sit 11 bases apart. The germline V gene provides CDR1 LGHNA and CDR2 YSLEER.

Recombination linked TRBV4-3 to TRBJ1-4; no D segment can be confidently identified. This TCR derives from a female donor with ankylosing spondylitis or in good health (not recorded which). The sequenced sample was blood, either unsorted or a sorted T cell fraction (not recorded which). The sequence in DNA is TGCGCCAGCAGCCCCACGGCCTTCAATGAAAAACTGTTTTTT. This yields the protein CASSPTAFNEKLFF.